What follows are 27 T cell receptor beta chains derived from one specimen sequenced in a study of Graves' ophthalmopathy and Graves' hyperthyroidism. RNA transcripts yielded amplified TCR beta CDR3 regions. RT-PCR in the first round used HTBI primers; a second-round multiplex PCR followed. TCRdb called the multiplex PCR reads again in MiXCR, with one record for every CDR3 protein. The table shows about 620,000 distinct CDR3 sequences, with 20% to 25% occurring only once. The source material was peripheral blood. These receptor sequences come from a woman between 18 and 30 years old with stable Graves' hyperthyroidism. Some clones in this sample may be carry-over from other donors' samples.

This clonotype was recorded at least ten times. The V and J genes are TRBV29-1 and TRBJ2-2; TRBD2 is a possible D gene (6 bases). V was pared by 6 bases and J by 4 bases, with 15 bases between. The CDR3 spans 14 residues. CDR1 and CDR2 from the germline V gene are SQVTM and ANQGSEA. CDR3 loop: CSVEEGPGTGELFF. The CDR3 DNA follows: TGCAGCGTCGAGGAGGGGCCGGGCACCGGGGAGCTGTTTTTT.

The gene calls are TRBV12-3 or TRBV12-4 and TRBJ2-5, with D unclear. V was cut by 5 bases and J by 5 bases, with 9 bases left in between. The CDR3 runs 12 residues. The CDR3 nucleotides are TGTGCCAGCAGTCCTAAACTGGAGACCCAGTACTTC. Protein: CASSPKLETQYF.

Many counts were recorded for this clonotype. J is TRBJ2-2 and V is TRBV30; D tentatively fits TRBD1 or TRBD2 (6 bases each). CDR3 size: 13 residues. Trimming took 2 bases from V and 7 from J, leaving 11 bases between them. Germline V gene sequence: CDR1 GTSNPN, CDR2 SVGIG (reference sequence). CDR3 in amino acids: CAWSRGVGGELFF. Written as DNA, the CDR3 is TGTGCCTGGAGTAGGGGGGTAGGCGGGGAGCTGTTTTTT.

This clonotype has ten or more counts. The gene calls are TRBV5-1 and TRBJ2-7; 7 nucleotides align to TRBD2. This CDR3 has 15 residues. The V gene's germline CDR1 is SGHRS and CDR2 YFSETQ. With 4 bases clipped from V and 7 bases from J, the junction kept 14 bases outside the gene matches. The CDR3 sequence: CASSTPASGTVEQYF. CDR3 nucleotides: TGCGCCAGCAGCACGCCTGCTAGCGGAACAGTAGAGCAGTACTTC.

This clonotype was picked up many times. The chain has TRBV6-1 and TRBJ1-2; TRBD1 might be the D (6 bases). Germline V gene sequence: CDR1 MNHNS, CDR2 SASEGT. V lost 6 bases to trimming and J lost 6 bases, with 20 bases between them. This CDR3 has 15 residues. The CDR3, as DNA: TGTGCCAGCAGGCGGCCGGGGGGCGGTTATGATGGCTACACCTTC. It yields the protein CASRRPGGGYDGYTF.

This clonotype was seen many times. The V and J genes are TRBV6-1 and TRBJ2-1, with D possibly being TRBD1 or TRBD2 (6 bases each). Germline V gene lookup returns CDR1 MNHNS and CDR2 SASEGT. The CDR3 loop spans 15 amino acids. V lost 7 bases to trimming and J lost 3 bases, with 16 bases between them. The CDR3, as DNA: TGTGCCAGCAACTACCAGGGGACTTACTACAATGAGCAGTTCTTC. This codes for CASNYQGTYYNEQFF.

The chain has TRBV29-1 and TRBJ1-1, with 8 bases matching TRBD1. J was trimmed by 5 bases and V by 7 bases; bases with no gene match: 9. CDR1 and CDR2 from the germline V gene are SQVTM and ANQGSEA. The CDR3 extends over 13 amino acids. As DNA, the CDR3 is TGCAGCGCTCCCTTGACAGGGGTTACTGAAGCTTTCTTT. As protein: CSAPLTGVTEAFF. Drawing the rest from reference TRBV29-1 and TRBJ1-1, the complete variable domain is SAVISQKPSRDICQRGTSLTIQCQVDSQVTMMFWYRQQPGQSLTLIATANQGSEATYESGFVIDKFPISRPNLTFSTLTVSNMSPEDSSIYLCSAPLTGVTEAFFGQGTRLTVV.

Ten or more counts support this clonotype. V is TRBV20-1 and J is TRBJ1-2; a weak D match, TRBD1 (5 bases). Per germline, CDR1 DFQATT and CDR2 SNEGSKA (reference sequence). The CDR3 is 16 amino acids. The V gene lost 5 bases and the J gene lost 1 base, with 20 bases spanning the gap. Here the CDR3 DNA reads TGCAGTGCTCAGGAGGGAAGCTGGGGGTTTAACTATGGCTACACCTTC. It yields the protein CSAQEGSWGFNYGYTF.

The rearrangement joins TRBV30 to TRBJ1-2; unclear D gene. The CDR3 is 14 residues long. Germline assignment: CDR1 GTSNPN and CDR2 SVGIG (reference sequence). Trimming shortened V by 0 bases and J by 6 bases, and 14 bases separated the two germline ends. This chain's CDR3 is CAWSVQTSYHGYTF. The CDR3 DNA sequence: TGTGCCTGGAGTGTCCAGACGTCTTACCATGGCTACACCTTC.

Worth noting for this clonotype: The conserved phenylalanine or tryptophan normally closing the CDR3 is absent here, so this likely arose from a read error. The chain joins TRBV20-1 to TRBJ2-5; 7 bases agree with TRBD1. The V and J ends lost 3 bases and 4 bases, in that order; junction bases with no gene match: 2. CDR1 is DFQATT and CDR2 is SNEGSKA in the germline V gene (reference sequence). This CDR3 region has 12 residues. Here the CDR3 reads CSASRGPETQYL. The DNA of the CDR3 is TGCAGTGCTAGTAGGGGGCCAGAGACCCAGTACCTC.

This clonotype was found many times. The chain joins TRBV6-1 to TRBJ2-6; D might be TRBD1 (6 bases). Deletions cut 8 bases from V and 0 bases from J, with 11 bases between. CDR3 size: 15 residues. Germline CDR1 reads MNHNS; CDR2 reads SASEGT. Here the CDR3 DNA reads TGTGCCAGCTCCCAGGGGCACTCTGGGGCCAACGTCCTGACTTTC. It yields the protein CASSQGHSGANVLTF.

The chain links TRBV6-5 to TRBJ1-1; D remains ambiguous. The CDR3 runs to 16 residues. Germline CDR1 reads MNHEY; CDR2 reads SVGAGI. Trimming cost V 4 bases and J 1 base, with 16 bases left between them. CDR3 sequence reads: CASSFSRMSGNTEAFF. CDR3 bases: TGTGCCAGCAGTTTCTCAAGGATGTCGGGGAACACTGAAGCTTTCTTT.

For this clonotype: It may be a read error: a sequence one base away is much more abundant. Without the conserved terminal phenylalanine or tryptophan, this CDR3 likely stems from a read error. The rearrangement joins TRBV30 to TRBJ1-1, with unresolved D. Germline CDR1 is GTSNPN and CDR2 is SVGIG (reference sequence). The CDR3 totals 12 residues. Trimming pared 3 bases from V and 11 bases from J, leaving 16 bases between. The DNA for the CDR3 is TGTGCCTGGAGCGACCAGCAAATCTGGGCTTTCGTT. This translates into CAWSDQQIWAFV.

A few counts support this clonotype. The chain recombines TRBV4-1 with TRBJ2-5, with TRBD2 identical over 8 bases. CDR1 is MGHRA, CDR2 YSYEKL, per germline. CDR3 length: 15 amino acids. V lost 0 bases, J lost 5 bases, and 5 bases stayed unmatched. CDR3 loop: CASSQETGGAETQYF. The CDR3 coding sequence is TGCGCCAGCAGCCAAGAGACCGGGGGGGCGGAGACCCAGTACTTC.

This clonotype was recorded many times. The chain joins TRBV7-3 to TRBJ2-7; maybe TRBD1 (5 bases). Trimming took 3 bases from V and 4 from J, leaving 10 bases between them. This CDR3 region has 13 residues. Germline V gene sequence: CDR1 SGHTA, CDR2 FQGTGA. The CDR3 reads CASSFSRDYEQYF. For the CDR3, the DNA is TGTGCCAGCAGCTTCAGCAGGGATTACGAGCAGTACTTC.

The table lists this clonotype with many counts. The chain links TRBV20-1 to TRBJ1-2; 9 bases are shared with TRBD1. Trimming removed 3 bases from V and 8 bases from J; junction bases left unmatched: 16. CDR1 and CDR2 (germline): DFQATT, SNEGSKA (reference sequence). The CDR3 consists of 16 residues. This CDR3 reads CSARDLPGTGRKGYTF. The DNA for the CDR3 is TGCAGTGCTAGGGACCTCCCCGGGACAGGGAGGAAAGGCTACACCTTC.

This clonotype was picked up many times. The chain links TRBV15 to TRBJ2-7; D tentatively fits TRBD1 or TRBD2 (5 bases each). The germline V gene has CDR1 LNHNV and CDR2 YYDKDF (reference sequence). The CDR3 consists of 16 residues. V was cut by 0 bases and J by 1 base, with 13 bases left in between. This chain's CDR3 is CATSREGDGPSYEQYF. In nucleotides, the CDR3 is TGTGCCACCAGCAGAGAGGGGGACGGACCTTCCTACGAGCAGTACTTC.

The chain uses TRBV12-3 or TRBV12-4 and TRBJ1-1; unclear D gene. This CDR3 is built from 13 residues. The V end was cut by 6 bases, the J end by 5 bases, with 13 bases between. CDR3 DNA sequence: TGTGCCAGCAGACCCGGGAAAAGGACTGAAGCTTTCTTT. This codes for CASRPGKRTEAFF.

This clonotype was recorded at least ten times. The V and J genes are TRBV27 and TRBJ2-7; D not resolved. Between the trimmed V and J ends, which lost 4 bases and 1 base, there was a span of 8 bases. CDR1 MNHEY and CDR2 SMNVEV come from the germline V gene (reference sequence). The CDR3 runs 13 residues. The DNA of the CDR3 is TGTGCCAGCAGTTCTCACGAATCCTACGAGCAGTACTTC. Translating it yields CASSSHESYEQYF.

This clonotype was seen at least ten times. This chain links TRBV13 with TRBJ2-7; possible D gene TRBD2, 6 bases. Germline CDR1 reads PRHDT; CDR2 reads FYEKMQ (reference sequence). V lost 6 bases to trimming and J lost 3 bases, with 12 bases between them. This CDR3 region has 13 residues. The CDR3 spells CASRVRDDYEQYF. CDR3 sequence (DNA): TGTGCCAGCAGAGTGCGGGACGACTACGAGCAGTACTTC.

This clonotype was detected many times. V gene TRBV6-5 combines with J gene TRBJ2-7; TRBD1 matches at 9 bases. The junction had 8 bases not matched to a gene; V was cut back by 4 bases and J by 4 bases. Germline CDR1 reads MNHEY; CDR2 reads SVGAGI. This CDR3 region has 15 residues. CDR3 nucleotides: TGTGCCAGCAGTTCCGACAGGGGGAGCGGGTACGAGCAGTACTTC. Its protein is CASSSDRGSGYEQYF.

In its sample, this clonotype was seen many times. A much larger clone differs by one base, so this may be a read error. The chain recombines TRBV6-5 with TRBJ1-6; the D gene is possibly TRBD1 (5 bases). Trimming cost V 7 bases and J 9 bases, with 25 bases left between them. The germline V gene has CDR1 MNHEY and CDR2 SVGAGI. This CDR3 is built from 17 residues. The CDR3 DNA follows: TGTGCCAGCAATTATGTAGTTCGCCAGGGAAAGGGTTCACCCCTCCACTTT. It encodes CASNYVVRQGKGSPLHF.

Only a few counts were recorded for this clonotype. The gene calls are TRBV5-1 and TRBJ1-1; the match to TRBD1 covers 8 bases. This CDR3 has 16 amino acids. The V segment lost 3 bases and the J segment 1 base; nucleotides outside the gene matches: 8. Germline CDR1 reads SGHRS; CDR2 reads YFSETQ. CDR3 sequence: CASSSNRDRQNTEAFF. In DNA, the CDR3 is TGCGCCAGCAGCTCAAACCGGGACAGGCAGAACACTGAAGCTTTCTTT.

At least ten counts were recorded for this clonotype. J is TRBJ2-7 and V is TRBV20-1, with D perhaps TRBD2 (6 bases). V lost 6 bases and J 3 bases, leaving 18 bases between the germline ends. The CDR3 contains 14 residues. Germline V gene data show CDR1 as DFQATT and CDR2 as SNEGSKA (reference sequence). DNA of the CDR3: TGCAGTGCCGGTCCTGGCGGGGAAGACTACGAGCAGTACTTC. This sequence encodes CSAGPGGEDYEQYF.

This clonotype was counted at least ten times. The J gene is TRBJ2-7, the V gene TRBV6-1; 9 bases are a match to TRBD1. Germline CDR1 MNHNS, CDR2 SASEGT. The CDR3 consists of 14 residues. The V gene end was trimmed by 7 bases and the J gene end by 4 bases; junction bases not matched to a gene: 8. The CDR3 loop reads CASTRSGTGYEQYF. The CDR3 DNA is TGTGCCAGCACCCGATCCGGGACAGGGTACGAGCAGTACTTC.

The chain uses TRBV12-3 or TRBV12-4 and TRBJ2-7; 9 bases agree with TRBD2. The DNA end favors TRBJ2-5, so the J call may be wrong. The CDR3 totals 14 residues. This CDR3 reads CASSTRGGPETQYF. The CDR3 coding sequence is TGTGCCAGCTCCACGCGGGGGGGCCCAGAGACCCAGTACTTC.

Many counts were recorded for this clonotype. The chain joins TRBV11-2 to TRBJ2-5, with a possible D match to TRBD1 (6 bases). Germline CDR1 and CDR2: SGHAT and FQNNGV. V was clipped by 3 bases and J by 1 base, with 9 bases between them. The CDR3 runs 14 residues. CDR3 DNA: TGTGCCAGCAGCTTGTCGACAGGCCAAGAGACCCAGTACTTC. This codes for CASSLSTGQETQYF.